Below are 14 T cell receptor beta chains sequenced from a single sample in a study of blood T cells in healthy people across ages. It was with a sample-barcoded 5' primer and a J-beta primer mix that a second PCR of about 7 to 12 cycles was run. TCRdb ran MiXCR on the 5' RACE reads and lists one entry per CDR3 protein. Of 790,000 or so distinct CDR3 sequences listed, roughly 50% are singletons. Material: blood. Source of these receptors: a man aged 40-50 years in good health.

This clonotype has more than one count but fewer than ten. V is TRBV20-1 and J is TRBJ2-1; the D gene could be TRBD1 or TRBD2 (5 bases each). Germline CDR1 reads DFQATT; CDR2 reads SNEGSKA (reference sequence). The CDR3 loop spans 14 amino acids. Trimming left V 4 bases short and J 5 bases short, with 15 bases between. CDR3: CSATRGGGHNEQFF. In DNA form, the CDR3 reads TGCAGTGCTACCCGCGGTGGGGGACACAATGAGCAGTTCTTC.

The chain links TRBV6-2 or TRBV6-3 to TRBJ2-7, with D possibly matching TRBD2 (7 bases). CDR3 size: 14 residues. Germline lookup yields CDR1 MNHEY and CDR2 SVGEGT. The V end was cut by 7 bases, the J end by 2 bases, with 15 bases between. The CDR3 loop is CASTLTGLAYEQYF. CDR3 in DNA: TGTGCCAGCACCTTGACAGGACTAGCCTACGAGCAGTACTTC.

The J gene is TRBJ2-7, the V gene TRBV20-1; 7 bases line up with TRBD1. Per germline, CDR1 DFQATT and CDR2 SNEGSKA (reference sequence). Unmatched junction bases numbered 5, after V lost 0 bases and J lost 0 bases. The CDR3 loop spans 15 amino acids. The DNA for the CDR3 is TGCAGTGCTAGAGATGCCAGGGGGAGCTCCTACGAGCAGTACTTC. Translation: CSARDARGSSYEQYF.

This chain joins TRBV20-1 and TRBJ2-7; D not resolved. V was pared by 6 bases and J by 3 bases, with 9 bases between. The CDR3 loop spans 11 amino acids. Germline-derived CDR1 and CDR2 are DFQATT and SNEGSKA (reference sequence). CDR3 sequence: CSARLLYEQYF. CDR3 DNA: TGCAGTGCAAGACTTCTCTACGAGCAGTACTTC.

The gene calls are TRBV5-1 and TRBJ2-1; D not certain. There are 14 residues in the CDR3. Deletions cut 4 bases from V and 3 bases from J, with 11 bases between. Germline assignment: CDR1 SGHRS and CDR2 YFSETQ. Here the CDR3 DNA reads TGCGCCAGCAGCCCCATGATTAACTACAATGAGCAGTTCTTC. Protein: CASSPMINYNEQFF.

This clonotype was counted a few times. The gene calls are TRBV10-3 and TRBJ2-1; perhaps TRBD1 as D (8 bases). Germline V CDR1 and CDR2: ENHRY, SYGVKD. Trimming took off 3 bases at V and 7 bases at J, with 16 bases between the two ends. The CDR3 spans 15 residues. CDR3 in amino acids: CAISDGTGGANEQFF. The CDR3 DNA sequence: TGTGCCATCAGTGACGGAACAGGGGGGGCGAATGAGCAGTTCTTC.

This sequence joins TRBV28 and TRBJ2-7, with TRBD1 identical over 8 bases. The CDR3 covers 14 residues. Germline V CDR1 and CDR2: MDHEN, SYDVKM. Trimming took 7 bases from V and 2 from J; bases not matched to a gene: 7. The CDR3 DNA follows: TGTGCCAGCACCGACGGGACAGGAGCCTACGAGCAGTACTTC. Protein product: CASTDGTGAYEQYF.

The count of this clonotype is one. The chain uses TRBV29-1 and TRBJ2-3; tentatively, D is TRBD1 (7 bases). Trimming removed 2 bases from V and 3 bases from J, with 18 bases in between. Per germline, CDR1 SQVTM and CDR2 ANQGSEA. The length of the CDR3 is 16 residues. This CDR3 is CSVEPFRPGGTDTQYF. CDR3 bases: TGCAGCGTTGAACCCTTCCGGCCAGGGGGGACAGATACGCAGTATTTT.

V usage is TRBV6-6 and J usage is TRBJ1-2; 9 bases match TRBD1. Per germline, CDR1 MNHNY and CDR2 SVGAGI (reference sequence). This CDR3 spans 15 amino acids. Unmatched junction bases numbered 7, after V lost 5 bases and J lost 3 bases. Here the CDR3 reads CASSRGQGRDYGYTF. The CDR3 DNA sequence: TGTGCCAGCAGTCGGGGACAGGGAAGAGACTATGGCTACACCTTC.

This clonotype was seen repeatedly, ten times or more. The chain joins TRBV7-2 to TRBJ2-1, with D possibly being TRBD1 or TRBD2 (7 bases each). V lost 5 bases and J 6 bases, leaving 20 bases between the germline ends. There are 16 residues in the CDR3. Germline loops: CDR1 SGHTA, CDR2 FQGNSA. The CDR3 loop is CASSASGGVLGNEQFF. The CDR3 region has the DNA TGTGCCAGCAGCGCTTCAGGGGGGGTGTTGGGCAATGAGCAGTTCTTC.

The gene calls are TRBV28 and TRBJ1-2; D is uncertain. This CDR3 is built from 15 residues. Trimming removed 7 bases from V and 7 bases from J, with 22 bases in between. From germline, CDR1 is MDHEN and CDR2 SYDVKM. CDR3 loop: CASTLNAGLGGGYTF. The CDR3, as DNA: TGTGCCAGCACGCTCAATGCGGGATTAGGCGGTGGCTACACCTTC.

Only a few counts were recorded for this clonotype. The J gene is TRBJ2-3, the V gene TRBV29-1; 9 nucleotides align to TRBD1. This CDR3 comprises 14 residues. V trimming: 4 bases; J trimming: 2 bases; junction bases outside the gene matches: 4. From germline, CDR1 is SQVTM and CDR2 ANQGSEA. The CDR3 coding sequence is TGCAGCGTTGGGGACAGGGTAAACACAGATACGCAGTATTTT. It specifies CSVGDRVNTDTQYF.

The chain links TRBV7-9 to TRBJ2-7, with a weak D call TRBD1 (6 bases). Gene TRBJ2-5 matches the end of the DNA better, so the J call may be wrong. The CDR3 extends over 15 amino acids. The germline V gene encodes CDR1 SEHNR and CDR2 FQNEAQ (reference sequence). CDR3 loop: CASSFQQGPGETQYF. Written as DNA, the CDR3 is TGTGCCAGCAGCTTCCAGCAGGGGCCGGGGGAGACCCAGTACTTC.

This clonotype was detected once. This chain uses TRBV27 with TRBJ2-5; a weak D match, TRBD1 (6 bases). CDR1 MNHEY and CDR2 SMNVEV come from the germline V gene (reference sequence). This CDR3 comprises 15 residues. Trimming left V 5 bases short and J 2 bases short, with 15 bases between. CDR3 sequence reads: CASSHNQGIQETQYF. In DNA form, the CDR3 reads TGTGCCAGCAGTCATAACCAGGGGATACAAGAGACCCAGTACTTC.